This T cell receptor (beta chain) was found in a study of cytomegalovirus exposure and HLA in healthy donors. About the study: HLA-typed donors were the source of tens of millions of unique TCRs, which an early data release held. Caucasian-associated ancestry cluster membership applied to around 80% of around 400 genotyped donors.

The ends were cut back, 8 bases at V and 10 bases at J, with 15 bases in the middle. CDR1 and CDR2 (germline): ENHRY, SYGVKD. CDR3 length: 12 amino acids. PCR involved 60 Vbeta and 13 Jbeta primers. Using immunoSEQ multiplex PCR, the repertoire was profiled, and TCRdb retains in-frame clones only, with some absent. The sample lists 100,000 to 150,000 clones, roughly 80% occurring once. Sequencing was performed on PBMCs. The chain is built from TRBV10-3 and TRBJ2-1; weak D call: TRBD2 (6 bases). The TCR comes from a female donor in good health and CMV-seronegative. CDR3: CAIGTGGREQFF. Written as DNA, the CDR3 is TGTGCCATCGGGACCGGGGGTCGAGAGCAGTTCTTC.